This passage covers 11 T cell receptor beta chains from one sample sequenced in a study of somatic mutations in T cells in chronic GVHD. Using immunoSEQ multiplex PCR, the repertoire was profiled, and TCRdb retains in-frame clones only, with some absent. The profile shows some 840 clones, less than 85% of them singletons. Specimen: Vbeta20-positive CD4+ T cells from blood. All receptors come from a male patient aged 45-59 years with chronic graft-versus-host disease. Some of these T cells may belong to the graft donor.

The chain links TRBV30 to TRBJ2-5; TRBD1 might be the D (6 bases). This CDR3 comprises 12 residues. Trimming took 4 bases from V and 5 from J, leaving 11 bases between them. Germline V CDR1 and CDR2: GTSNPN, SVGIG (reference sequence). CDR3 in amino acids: CAWTGQRETQYF. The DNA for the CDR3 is TGTGCCTGGACGGGACAACGGGAGACCCAGTACTTC. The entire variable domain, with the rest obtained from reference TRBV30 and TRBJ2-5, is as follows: SQTIHQWPATLVQPVGSPLSLECTVEGTSNPNLYWYRQAAGRGLQLLFYSVGIGQISSEVPQNLSASRPQDRQFILSSKKLLLSDSGFYLCAWTGQRETQYFGPGTRLLVL.

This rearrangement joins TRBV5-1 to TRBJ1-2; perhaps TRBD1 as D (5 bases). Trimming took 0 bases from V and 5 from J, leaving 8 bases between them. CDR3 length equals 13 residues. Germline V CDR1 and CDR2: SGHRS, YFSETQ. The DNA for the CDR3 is TGCGCCAGCAGCTTGGACAGGCAATATGGCTACACCTTC. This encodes CASSLDRQYGYTF.

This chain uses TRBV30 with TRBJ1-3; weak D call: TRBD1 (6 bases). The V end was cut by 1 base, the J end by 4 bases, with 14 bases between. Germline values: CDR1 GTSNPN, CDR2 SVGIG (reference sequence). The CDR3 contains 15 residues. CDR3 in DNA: TGTGCCTGGAGTGCATACAGGGTAGCAGGAAACACCATATATTTT. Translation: CAWSAYRVAGNTIYF.

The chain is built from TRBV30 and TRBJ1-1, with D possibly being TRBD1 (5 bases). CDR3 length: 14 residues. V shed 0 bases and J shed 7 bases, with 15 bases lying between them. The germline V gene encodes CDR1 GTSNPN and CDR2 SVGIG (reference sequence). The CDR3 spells CAWSVRGGTHEAFF. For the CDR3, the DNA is TGTGCCTGGAGTGTTCGGGGAGGGACCCATGAAGCTTTCTTT.

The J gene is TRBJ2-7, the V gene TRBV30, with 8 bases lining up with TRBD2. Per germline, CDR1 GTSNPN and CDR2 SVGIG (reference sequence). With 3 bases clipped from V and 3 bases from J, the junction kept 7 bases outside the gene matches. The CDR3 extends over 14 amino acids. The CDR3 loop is CAWSRGGFDYEQYF. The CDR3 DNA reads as TGTGCCTGGAGCCGGGGGGGGTTCGACTACGAGCAGTACTTC.

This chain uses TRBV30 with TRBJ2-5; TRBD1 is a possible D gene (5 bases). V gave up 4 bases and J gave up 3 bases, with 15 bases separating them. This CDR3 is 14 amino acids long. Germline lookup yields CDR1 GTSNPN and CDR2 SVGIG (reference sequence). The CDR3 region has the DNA TGTGCCTGGATCGACTTTTCGACAGAAGAGACCCAGTACTTC. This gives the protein CAWIDFSTEETQYF.

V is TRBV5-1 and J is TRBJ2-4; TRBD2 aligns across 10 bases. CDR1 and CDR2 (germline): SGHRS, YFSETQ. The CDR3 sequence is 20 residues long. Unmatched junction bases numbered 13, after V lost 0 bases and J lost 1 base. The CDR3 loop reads CASSLGERGGPVGAKNIQYF. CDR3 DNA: TGCGCCAGCAGCTTGGGGGAGCGGGGGGGCCCGGTTGGGGCCAAAAACATTCAGTACTTC.

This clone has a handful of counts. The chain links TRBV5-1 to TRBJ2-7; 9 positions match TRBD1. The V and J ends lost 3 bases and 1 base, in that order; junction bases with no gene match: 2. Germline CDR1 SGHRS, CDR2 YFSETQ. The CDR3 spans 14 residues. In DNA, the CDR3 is TGCGCCAGCAGCTGGGGACAGGGTTCCTACGAGCAGTACTTC. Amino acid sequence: CASSWGQGSYEQYF.

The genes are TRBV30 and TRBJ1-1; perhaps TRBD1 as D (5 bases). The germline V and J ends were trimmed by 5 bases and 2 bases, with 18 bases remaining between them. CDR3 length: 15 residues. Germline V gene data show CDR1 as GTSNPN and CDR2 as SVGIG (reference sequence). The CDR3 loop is CAWESRQGGNTEAFF. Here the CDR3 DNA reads TGTGCCTGGGAAAGTAGGCAGGGAGGTAACACTGAAGCTTTCTTT.

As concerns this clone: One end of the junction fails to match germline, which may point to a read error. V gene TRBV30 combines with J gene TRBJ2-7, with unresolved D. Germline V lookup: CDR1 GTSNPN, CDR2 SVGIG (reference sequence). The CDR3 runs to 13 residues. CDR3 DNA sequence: TGTGCCCGGAGTGTAAACTCGGGCTACGAGCAGTACTTC. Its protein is CARSVNSGYEQYF.

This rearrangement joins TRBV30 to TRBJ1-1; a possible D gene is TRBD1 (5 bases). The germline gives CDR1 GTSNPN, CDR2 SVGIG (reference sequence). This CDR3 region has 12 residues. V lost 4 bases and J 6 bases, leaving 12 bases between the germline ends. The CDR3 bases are TGTGCCTGGACGGGGGAGCCGTCTGAAGCTTTCTTT. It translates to CAWTGEPSEAFF. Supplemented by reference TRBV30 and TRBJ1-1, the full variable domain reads SQTIHQWPATLVQPVGSPLSLECTVEGTSNPNLYWYRQAAGRGLQLLFYSVGIGQISSEVPQNLSASRPQDRQFILSSKKLLLSDSGFYLCAWTGEPSEAFFGQGTRLTVV.